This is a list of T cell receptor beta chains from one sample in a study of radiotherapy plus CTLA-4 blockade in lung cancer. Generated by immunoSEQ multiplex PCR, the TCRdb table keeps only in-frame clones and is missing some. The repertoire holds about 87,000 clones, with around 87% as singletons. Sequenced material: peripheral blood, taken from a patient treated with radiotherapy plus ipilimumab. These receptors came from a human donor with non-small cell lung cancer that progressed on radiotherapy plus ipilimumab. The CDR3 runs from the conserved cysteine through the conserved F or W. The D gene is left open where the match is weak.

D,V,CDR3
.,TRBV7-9,CASSSGPGQPQHF
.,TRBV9,CASSEGWVAYNEQFF
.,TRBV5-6,CASSLASSYEQYF
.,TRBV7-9,CASSFLGDTQYF
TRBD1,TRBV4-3,CASSQVSGGGQPQHF
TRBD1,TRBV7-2,CASSSRTGANYGYTF
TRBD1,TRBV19,CASSLTGGRGTEAFF
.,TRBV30,CAWAGRVAPQHF
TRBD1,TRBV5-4,CASSFDRGIEQYF
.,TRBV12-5,CASGLGTGYTGELFF
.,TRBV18,CASSLGRGTRELFF
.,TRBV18,CASSDSREQYF
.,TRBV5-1,CASSTKAGSGEQFF
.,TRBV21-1,CASSKWRGAGSTNEKLFF
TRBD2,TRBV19,CASRGEGFGAKNIQYF
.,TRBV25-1,CASSKAGANYGYTF
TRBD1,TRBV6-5,CASSYAGQGARGYTF
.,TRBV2,CASTLDASYEQYF
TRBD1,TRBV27,CASSSRQGFNQPQHF
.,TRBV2,CASTERSGELFF
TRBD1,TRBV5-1,CASSEGAVQETQYF
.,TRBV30,CAWGWGTNEKLFF
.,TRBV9,CASSVGVGGQLFF
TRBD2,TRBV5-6,CASSSTSGSLYEQFF
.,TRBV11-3,CASSLGAAKNIQYF
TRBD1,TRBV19,CASSSQGARSYGYTF
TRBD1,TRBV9,CASSVGGTGSLYGYTF
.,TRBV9,CASSVGGGGSYGYTF
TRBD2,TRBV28,CASRLEIAGFGYEQYF
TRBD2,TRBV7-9,CASSSTSGGSYEQYF
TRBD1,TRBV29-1,CSGDTGAQETQYF
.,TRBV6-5,CASRKDGGMWNEQFF
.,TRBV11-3,CASSSDGGNYGYTF
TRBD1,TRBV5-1,CASSTTGDGGELFF
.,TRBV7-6,CASSFRGTDPSPTYTGELFF
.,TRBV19,CASTHYEGQPQHF
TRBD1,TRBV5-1,CASTRGTGAYEQYF
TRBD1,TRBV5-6,CASSPQGAGNWSPLHF
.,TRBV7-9,CASSLAQGTSEQFF
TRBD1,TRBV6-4,CASSATGVDGYTF
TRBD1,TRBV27,CASRLATGGLTDTQYF
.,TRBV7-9,CASSFLVTGELFF
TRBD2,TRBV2,CASSVAGLNEQYF
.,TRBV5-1,CASSLAGGIAETQYF
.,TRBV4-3,CASSQVEGSNQPQHF
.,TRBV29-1,CSVRAWTSTDTQCF
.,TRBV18,CASSPNPAGSSTGELFF
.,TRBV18,CASSPAANYGYTF
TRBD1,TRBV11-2,CASSHRDRNYEQYF
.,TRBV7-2,CASSLAHSGYGYTF
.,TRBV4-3,CASSQFSLGNYEQYF
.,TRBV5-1,CASSLGLNQPQHF